These T cell receptor beta chains were read from a single sample in a study of T cells in Graves' hyperthyroidism and ophthalmopathy. TCRdb processed the multiplex PCR reads anew with MiXCR; each CDR3 protein has one entry. The profile shows a few hundred thousand distinct CDR3 sequences, 15% to 19% of them singletons. Sequencing input: blood. These receptor sequences come from a woman aged 30 to 39 with Graves' hyperthyroidism. Each CDR3 is given with its conserved first and last residue. Each record gives: CDR3 length, clone size, D gene, J gene, V gene, CDR3 DNA, CDR3 protein. The D gene is left open where the match is weak. The listing skips clone size in some rows; elsewhere it reads once, few, many or a size class.

cdr3_length: 13; clone_size: many; d_call: .; j_call: TRBJ1-1; v_call: TRBV30; cdr3_nt: TGTGCCTGGACAGGCGTCATGAACACTGAAGCTTTCTTT; cdr3_aa: CAWTGVMNTEAFF
cdr3_length: 16; clone_size: few; d_call: .; j_call: TRBJ2-7; v_call: TRBV18; cdr3_nt: TGTGCCAGCTCACCCCGAGTGGGGGCACGATCCTACGAGCAGTACTTC; cdr3_aa: CASSPRVGARSYEQYF
cdr3_length: 14; clone_size: few; d_call: TRBD2; j_call: TRBJ2-7; v_call: TRBV30; cdr3_nt: TGTGCCTGGAGAGCGAGGGGAGGGACCTACGAGCAGTACTTC; cdr3_aa: CAWRARGGTYEQYF
cdr3_length: 11; clone_size: many; d_call: .; j_call: TRBJ2-1; v_call: TRBV28; cdr3_nt: TGTGCCAGCAGTTTATATGAAGAGCAGTTCTTC; cdr3_aa: CASSLYEEQFF
cdr3_length: 17; clone_size: many; d_call: TRBD2; j_call: TRBJ2-3; v_call: TRBV13; cdr3_nt: TGTGCCAGCAGCTTTAGCGCGACTAGCGGACGCACAGATACGCAGTATTTT; cdr3_aa: CASSFSATSGRTDTQYF
cdr3_length: 16; clone_size: .; d_call: TRBD1; j_call: TRBJ2-7; v_call: TRBV3-1; cdr3_nt: TGTGCCAGCAGCCAAGGGTGGGACAGAAGCTCCTACGAGCAGTACTTC; cdr3_aa: CASSQGWDRSSYEQYF
cdr3_length: 16; clone_size: .; d_call: .; j_call: TRBJ2-1; v_call: TRBV4-2; cdr3_nt: TGTGCCAGCAGCCAAGATCTGCAACTTTCCTACAATGAGCAGTTCTTC; cdr3_aa: CASSQDLQLSYNEQFF
cdr3_length: 15; clone_size: .; d_call: .; j_call: TRBJ2-1; v_call: TRBV28; cdr3_nt: TGTGCCAGCAAACGCGGGCGGCATTGGGTGTATGAGCAGTTCTTC; cdr3_aa: CASKRGRHWVYEQFF
cdr3_length: 18; clone_size: many; d_call: TRBD2; j_call: TRBJ2-1; v_call: TRBV11-2; cdr3_nt: TGTGCCAGCAGCTTAGAATTTGCGGGAGACCCCTCCTACAATGAGCAGTTCTTC; cdr3_aa: CASSLEFAGDPSYNEQFF
cdr3_length: 16; clone_size: many; d_call: .; j_call: TRBJ2-1; v_call: TRBV18; cdr3_nt: TGTGCCAGCTCACGGGGAAGTATTAGCTCCTACAATGAGCAGTTCTTC; cdr3_aa: CASSRGSISSYNEQFF
cdr3_length: 17; clone_size: few; d_call: .; j_call: TRBJ2-3; v_call: TRBV6-2/TRBV6-3; cdr3_nt: TGTGCCAGCAGTTACTCGTTCAGAAGCGTCCGGGGAGATACGCAGTATTTT; cdr3_aa: CASSYSFRSVRGDTQYF
cdr3_length: 15; clone_size: few; d_call: TRBD2; j_call: TRBJ2-2; v_call: TRBV20-1; cdr3_nt: TGCAGTGCTAAGAGCGGGAGGGCCGACACCGGGGAGCTGTTTTTT; cdr3_aa: CSAKSGRADTGELFF
cdr3_length: 13; clone_size: .; d_call: TRBD2; j_call: TRBJ2-7; v_call: TRBV9; cdr3_nt: TGTGCCAGCAGCGTCGGGACTAGCGTAGAGCAGTACTTC; cdr3_aa: CASSVGTSVEQYF
cdr3_length: 13; clone_size: .; d_call: .; j_call: TRBJ2-1; v_call: TRBV20-1; cdr3_nt: TGCAGTGCTAGAGGCTTAGGGGGCAATGAGCAGTTCTTC; cdr3_aa: CSARGLGGNEQFF
cdr3_length: 15; clone_size: many; d_call: TRBD2; j_call: TRBJ2-3; v_call: TRBV2; cdr3_nt: TGTGCCAGCAGCCGCAGCGGGAGTGCTACAGATACGCAGTATTTT; cdr3_aa: CASSRSGSATDTQYF
cdr3_length: 17; clone_size: many; d_call: .; j_call: TRBJ2-3; v_call: TRBV6-2/TRBV6-3; cdr3_nt: TGTGCCAGCAGTTACTCGACGCTGGGTCAGAGCACAGATACGCAGTATTTT; cdr3_aa: CASSYSTLGQSTDTQYF
cdr3_length: 16; clone_size: .; d_call: TRBD2; j_call: TRBJ2-1; v_call: TRBV5-1; cdr3_nt: TGCGCCAGCAGCCTGGGGGGGACTAGCGGGAGCAATGAGCGGTTCTTC; cdr3_aa: CASSLGGTSGSNERFF
cdr3_length: 16; clone_size: few; d_call: TRBD2; j_call: TRBJ2-3; v_call: TRBV6-2/TRBV6-3; cdr3_nt: TGTGCCAGCCTAGCGGGGATAGCGGGAGCTGCAGATACGCAGTATTTT; cdr3_aa: CASLAGIAGAADTQYF
cdr3_length: 13; clone_size: many; d_call: .; j_call: TRBJ2-3; v_call: TRBV5-1; cdr3_nt: TGCGCCAGCAGCTTGGTGGTCGTAGATACGCAGTATTTT; cdr3_aa: CASSLVVVDTQYF
cdr3_length: 17; clone_size: few; d_call: TRBD2; j_call: TRBJ2-3; v_call: TRBV18; cdr3_nt: TGTGCCAGCTCATCCCGTGATGTACTAGCGGGAGTAGATACGCAGTATTTT; cdr3_aa: CASSSRDVLAGVDTQYF
cdr3_length: 17; clone_size: .; d_call: .; j_call: TRBJ2-3; v_call: TRBV7-3; cdr3_nt: TGTGCCAGCAACCAGAGAGACTCGCTAGCGAGCACAGATACGCAGTATTTT; cdr3_aa: CASNQRDSLASTDTQYF
cdr3_length: 13; clone_size: many; d_call: .; j_call: TRBJ1-5; v_call: TRBV20-1; cdr3_nt: TGCAGTGCTAGACCGGGCGGGGGACAGCCCCAGCATTTT; cdr3_aa: CSARPGGGQPQHF
cdr3_length: 13; clone_size: many; d_call: .; j_call: TRBJ1-1; v_call: TRBV30; cdr3_nt: TGTGCCTGGATCATACGTACGAACACTGAAGCTTTCTTT; cdr3_aa: CAWIIRTNTEAFF
cdr3_length: 16; clone_size: many; d_call: .; j_call: TRBJ2-2; v_call: TRBV6-1; cdr3_nt: TGTGCCAGCAGTCCATTAACTCAGGGGTACACCGGGGAGCTGTTTTTT; cdr3_aa: CASSPLTQGYTGELFF
cdr3_length: 13; clone_size: .; d_call: .; j_call: TRBJ1-1; v_call: TRBV27; cdr3_nt: TGTGCCAGCAGTTACACAGTACTCACTGAAGCTTTCTTT; cdr3_aa: CASSYTVLTEAFF
cdr3_length: 12; clone_size: .; d_call: .; j_call: TRBJ2-7; v_call: TRBV11-1; cdr3_nt: TGTGCCAGCAGCGTACTCGGGGACTCGCAGTACTTC; cdr3_aa: CASSVLGDSQYF
cdr3_length: 19; clone_size: .; d_call: .; j_call: TRBJ2-6; v_call: TRBV29-1; cdr3_nt: TGCAGCGTTGAAGATGTAGGGCCCGGGGGCGACTCTGGGGCCAACGTCCTGACTTTC; cdr3_aa: CSVEDVGPGGDSGANVLTF
cdr3_length: 13; clone_size: many; d_call: .; j_call: TRBJ2-7; v_call: TRBV10-3; cdr3_nt: TGTGCCATCAGTGAGTCTGGAGGGCACGAGCAGTACTTC; cdr3_aa: CAISESGGHEQYF
cdr3_length: 16; clone_size: .; d_call: .; j_call: TRBJ1-6; v_call: TRBV6-1; cdr3_nt: TGTGCCAGCAGTCGTGAACAGAGCTCCTATAATTCACCCCTCCACTTT; cdr3_aa: CASSREQSSYNSPLHF
cdr3_length: 17; clone_size: few; d_call: TRBD1; j_call: TRBJ2-1; v_call: TRBV19; cdr3_nt: TGTGCCAGTAGTACAGTAAGCCGGGACAGGGGAGACAATGAGCAGTTCTTC; cdr3_aa: CASSTVSRDRGDNEQFF
cdr3_length: 15; clone_size: many; d_call: .; j_call: TRBJ2-3; v_call: TRBV6-2/TRBV6-3; cdr3_nt: TGTGCCAGCAGTTACTCAGGGATAAGCACAGATACGCAGTATTTT; cdr3_aa: CASSYSGISTDTQYF
cdr3_length: 20; clone_size: many; d_call: TRBD1; j_call: TRBJ1-6; v_call: TRBV11-2; cdr3_nt: TGTGCCAGCAGCCCATTCGGTGGACAGGGTAACATTCTAACGAATTCACCCCTCCACTTT; cdr3_aa: CASSPFGGQGNILTNSPLHF
cdr3_length: 14; clone_size: many; d_call: TRBD2; j_call: TRBJ2-1; v_call: TRBV7-9; cdr3_nt: TGTGCCAGCAGCCGCTCAGCGGGATACAATGAGCAGTTCTTC; cdr3_aa: CASSRSAGYNEQFF
cdr3_length: 16; clone_size: many; d_call: TRBD2; j_call: TRBJ2-5; v_call: TRBV2; cdr3_nt: TGTGCCAGCAGCCCTTTGAGCGGGGGGTACCAAGAGACCCAGTACTTC; cdr3_aa: CASSPLSGGYQETQYF
cdr3_length: 15; clone_size: .; d_call: .; j_call: TRBJ1-3; v_call: TRBV5-4; cdr3_nt: TGTGCCAGCAGCCACGCGATGAACTCTGGAAACACCATATATTTT; cdr3_aa: CASSHAMNSGNTIYF
cdr3_length: 13; clone_size: .; d_call: .; j_call: TRBJ1-1; v_call: TRBV29-1; cdr3_nt: TGCAGCGCCAACAGAGCTATGAACACTGAAGCTTTCTTT; cdr3_aa: CSANRAMNTEAFF
cdr3_length: 15; clone_size: many; d_call: TRBD1; j_call: TRBJ1-4; v_call: TRBV13; cdr3_nt: TGTGCCAGCAGCCCTGGACAGGCCCCTAATGAAAAACTGTTTTTT; cdr3_aa: CASSPGQAPNEKLFF
cdr3_length: 19; clone_size: many; d_call: .; j_call: TRBJ2-1; v_call: TRBV5-1; cdr3_nt: TGCGCCAGCAGCTCGATACCCTTGGCAAGCGGAGACTCCTACAATGAGCAGTTCTTC; cdr3_aa: CASSSIPLASGDSYNEQFF
cdr3_length: 14; clone_size: many; d_call: TRBD1; j_call: TRBJ1-2; v_call: TRBV27; cdr3_nt: TGTGCCAGCAGTCCCCGGACAGGGGACTATGGCTACACCTTC; cdr3_aa: CASSPRTGDYGYTF
cdr3_length: 17; clone_size: few; d_call: TRBD2; j_call: TRBJ2-3; v_call: TRBV5-1; cdr3_nt: TGCGCCAGCAGCCTTAGCGGGAGGACTCCCAGCACAGATACGCAGTATTTT; cdr3_aa: CASSLSGRTPSTDTQYF
cdr3_length: 16; clone_size: few; d_call: TRBD2; j_call: TRBJ2-2; v_call: TRBV5-4; cdr3_nt: TGTGCCAGCAGCTTCCTCCTAGCGGGAGCGGGCGGGGAGCTGTTTTTT; cdr3_aa: CASSFLLAGAGGELFF
cdr3_length: 15; clone_size: few; d_call: TRBD1; j_call: TRBJ2-7; v_call: TRBV28; cdr3_nt: TGTGCCAGCAGTTCTCCGGGACAGGGGGCTGGGGAGCAGTACTTC; cdr3_aa: CASSSPGQGAGEQYF
cdr3_length: 16; clone_size: .; d_call: .; j_call: TRBJ2-1; v_call: TRBV14; cdr3_nt: TGTGCCAGCAGCCAAGTTCCGGATTCCTCTTACAATGAGCAGTTCTTC; cdr3_aa: CASSQVPDSSYNEQFF
cdr3_length: 15; clone_size: many; d_call: TRBD1; j_call: TRBJ1-5; v_call: TRBV2; cdr3_nt: TGTGCCAGCAGTGAAGAGACAGGGGGCAATCAGCCCCAGCATTTT; cdr3_aa: CASSEETGGNQPQHF
cdr3_length: 14; clone_size: many; d_call: .; j_call: TRBJ2-1; v_call: TRBV5-6; cdr3_nt: TGTGCCAGCAGCTTCGCGGGGAGCTACAATGAGCAGTTCTTC; cdr3_aa: CASSFAGSYNEQFF
cdr3_length: 15; clone_size: few; d_call: .; j_call: TRBJ2-1; v_call: TRBV4-1; cdr3_nt: TGCGCCAGCAGCCAATTAGGTGGGAGTGTTTATGAGCAGTTCTTC; cdr3_aa: CASSQLGGSVYEQFF
cdr3_length: 14; clone_size: many; d_call: TRBD1; j_call: TRBJ2-5; v_call: TRBV5-1; cdr3_nt: TGCGCCAGCAGCTGGGACAGGGTCCCAGAGACCCAGTACTTC; cdr3_aa: CASSWDRVPETQYF
cdr3_length: 14; clone_size: many; d_call: .; j_call: TRBJ2-3; v_call: TRBV3-1; cdr3_nt: TGTGCCAGCAGCCAAGACCAGGGCACAGATACGCAGTATTTT; cdr3_aa: CASSQDQGTDTQYF
cdr3_length: 14; clone_size: many; d_call: TRBD2; j_call: TRBJ2-7; v_call: TRBV7-9; cdr3_nt: TGTGCCAGCAGCTCAGGACTAGCAATGTACGAGCAGTACTTC; cdr3_aa: CASSSGLAMYEQYF
cdr3_length: 13; clone_size: many; d_call: .; j_call: TRBJ2-5; v_call: TRBV20-1; cdr3_nt: TGCAGTGCTAGAGAAGGGTTTTGGGAGACCCAGTACTTC; cdr3_aa: CSAREGFWETQYF
cdr3_length: 14; clone_size: many; d_call: .; j_call: TRBJ2-7; v_call: TRBV20-1; cdr3_nt: TGCAGTGCTCAATTGGGGGGATCCTACTACGAGCAGTACTTC; cdr3_aa: CSAQLGGSYYEQYF
cdr3_length: 19; clone_size: many; d_call: TRBD2; j_call: TRBJ2-1; v_call: TRBV3-1; cdr3_nt: TGTGCCAGCAGCCAAGAAGTCCTAGCGGGAAGGAGCTCCTACAATGAGCAGTTCTTC; cdr3_aa: CASSQEVLAGRSSYNEQFF
cdr3_length: 15; clone_size: many; d_call: .; j_call: TRBJ2-5; v_call: TRBV28; cdr3_nt: TGTGCCAGCAGTTTATACGGGCAGGGAGAAGAGACCCAGTACTTC; cdr3_aa: CASSLYGQGEETQYF
cdr3_length: 14; clone_size: few; d_call: .; j_call: TRBJ2-1; v_call: TRBV27; cdr3_nt: TGTGCCAGCAGTTACTCCTCGATCAACAATGAGCAGTTCTTC; cdr3_aa: CASSYSSINNEQFF
cdr3_length: 16; clone_size: .; d_call: TRBD1; j_call: TRBJ2-2; v_call: TRBV18; cdr3_nt: TGTGCCAGCTCACACTACGGGACAGAAGAGGCCGGGGAGCTGTTTTTT; cdr3_aa: CASSHYGTEEAGELFF